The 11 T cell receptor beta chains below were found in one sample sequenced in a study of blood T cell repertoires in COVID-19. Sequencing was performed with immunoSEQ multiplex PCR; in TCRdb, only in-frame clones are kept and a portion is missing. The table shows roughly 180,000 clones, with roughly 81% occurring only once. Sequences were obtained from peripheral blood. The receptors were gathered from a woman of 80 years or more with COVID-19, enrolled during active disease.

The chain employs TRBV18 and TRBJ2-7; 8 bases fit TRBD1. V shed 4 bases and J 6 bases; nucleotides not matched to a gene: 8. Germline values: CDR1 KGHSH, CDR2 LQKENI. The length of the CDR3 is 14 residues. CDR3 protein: CASSLRTGSREQYF. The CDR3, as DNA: TGTGCCAGCTCACTAAGGACAGGGTCGCGCGAGCAGTACTTC.

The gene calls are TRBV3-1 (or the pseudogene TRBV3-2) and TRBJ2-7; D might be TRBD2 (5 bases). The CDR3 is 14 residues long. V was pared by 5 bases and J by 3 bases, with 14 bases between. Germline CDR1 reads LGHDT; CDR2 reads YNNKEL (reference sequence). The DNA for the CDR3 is TGTGCCAGCAGCTGGTGGAACGGGGACTACGAGCAGTACTTC. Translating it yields CASSWWNGDYEQYF.

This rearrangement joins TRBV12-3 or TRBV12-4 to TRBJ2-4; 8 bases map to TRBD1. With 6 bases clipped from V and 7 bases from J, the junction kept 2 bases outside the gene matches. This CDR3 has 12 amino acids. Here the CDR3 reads CASSGQGNIQYF. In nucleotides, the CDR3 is TGTGCCAGCAGCGGACAGGGCAACATTCAGTACTTC.

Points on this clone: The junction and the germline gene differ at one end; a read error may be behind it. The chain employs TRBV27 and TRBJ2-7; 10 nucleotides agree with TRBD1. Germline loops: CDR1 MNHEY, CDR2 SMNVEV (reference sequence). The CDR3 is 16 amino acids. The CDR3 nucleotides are TGTGCCAGCAGTGCTTTGCCGGGACAGGGGTCCTCCGAGCAGTACTTC. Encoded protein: CASSALPGQGSSEQYF.

Here the CDR3 reads CASSPPWDISYEQYF. The CDR3 bases are TGTGCCAGCAGCCCTCCTTGGGACATCTCCTACGAGCAGTACTTC. The V call is TRBV7-9, the J call TRBJ2-7, with D possibly matching TRBD1 (6 bases). The CDR3 length is 15 residues. V lost 5 bases and J lost 0, with 14 bases in between. Germline V gene sequence: CDR1 SEHNR, CDR2 FQNEAQ (reference sequence).

CDR3 bases: TGTGCCACCAGCAGAGAAAGCATAGCGGGGCCCACTGAGCAGTTCTTC. The encoded protein is CATSRESIAGPTEQFF. V gene TRBV15 combines with J gene TRBJ2-1; TRBD2 agrees at 8 bases. V trimming: 0 bases; J trimming: 9 bases; junction bases outside the gene matches: 10. CDR1 LNHNV and CDR2 YYDKDF come from the germline V gene (reference sequence). This CDR3 spans 16 amino acids.

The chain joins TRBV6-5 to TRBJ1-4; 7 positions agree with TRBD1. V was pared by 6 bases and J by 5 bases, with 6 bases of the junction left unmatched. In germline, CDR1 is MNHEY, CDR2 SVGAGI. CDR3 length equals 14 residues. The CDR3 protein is CASRGTETNEKLFF. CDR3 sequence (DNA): TGTGCCAGCAGGGGGACAGAAACGAATGAAAAACTGTTTTTT.

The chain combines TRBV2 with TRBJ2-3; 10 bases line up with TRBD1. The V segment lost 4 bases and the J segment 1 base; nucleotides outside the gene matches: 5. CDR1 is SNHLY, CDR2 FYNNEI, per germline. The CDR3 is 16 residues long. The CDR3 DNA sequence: TGTGCCAGCAGTGCCGGGACAGGGGATGGCACAGATACGCAGTATTTT. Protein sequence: CASSAGTGDGTDTQYF.

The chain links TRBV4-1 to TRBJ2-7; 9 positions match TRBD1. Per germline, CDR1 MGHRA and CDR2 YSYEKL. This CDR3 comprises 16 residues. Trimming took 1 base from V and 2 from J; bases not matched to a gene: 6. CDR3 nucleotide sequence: TGCGCCAGCAGCCAAGCGAGGACAGGGGCGGCCTACGAGCAGTACTTC. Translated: CASSQARTGAAYEQYF.

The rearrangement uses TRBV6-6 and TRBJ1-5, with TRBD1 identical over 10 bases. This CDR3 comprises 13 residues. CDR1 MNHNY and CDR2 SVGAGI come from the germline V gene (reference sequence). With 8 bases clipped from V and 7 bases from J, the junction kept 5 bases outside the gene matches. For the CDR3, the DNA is TGTGCCAGCTCGGACAGGGGGGGCCAGCCCCAGCATTTT. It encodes CASSDRGGQPQHF.

In DNA, the CDR3 is TGTGCCAGTAGTATGAGGACAGGGGCCAATCAGCCCCAGCATTTT. Its translation: CASSMRTGANQPQHF. This chain links TRBV19 with TRBJ1-5; 9 nucleotides agree with TRBD1. This CDR3 is 15 amino acids long. After removal of 3 bases from V and 3 bases from J, the junction contained 3 bases not matched to a gene. Germline-derived CDR1 and CDR2 are LNHDA and SQIVND (reference sequence).